The present entry profiles one T cell receptor (beta chain) with its context. This CDR3 is also generated by other DNA sequences in the sample. This CDR3 contains 14 residues. Trimming removed 3 bases at V and 3 bases at J, with 6 bases between. Germline CDR1 LNHDA, CDR2 SQIVND (reference sequence). The data were taken from a study of shared clonotypes between healthy human individuals. Naive CD8 populations comprised CD45RO-negative cells positively selected for CCR7, excluding terminally differentiated effector memory CD45RA+ cells. In the original processing: For the immunoSEQ data, sequences were junction-only without quality scores, so filtering differed. Here immunoSEQ multiplex PCR was the method, and the copy in TCRdb shows in-frame clones only, minus some. The DNA gave D and trimming, while V, J and clone size come from that table. This sample has about 2 million clones; about 95% occur once, and the top ten carry about 1.1%.

The sequence was obtained from a man aged 18 to 30 in good health. This chain uses TRBV19 with TRBJ1-6; unclear D gene. Sequences were obtained from naive CD8+ T cells sorted from blood. The CDR3, as DNA: TGTGCCAGTAGTATCGGTGACTATAATTCACCCCTCCACTTT. This translates into CASSIGDYNSPLHF.